This T cell receptor beta chain was captured in a study of shared clonotypes between healthy human individuals. Study-wide points: Tissue TCR repertoires likely differ from these blood-only repertoires. When compared with the clonotypes that were shared by all four sorted-subset donors, the non-shared clonotypes turned out to have lower generation probabilities.

Trimming took 0 bases from V and 10 from J, leaving 13 bases between them. Per germline, CDR1 SQVTM and CDR2 ANQGSEA. This CDR3 is built from 12 residues. Repertoires were generated with immunoSEQ multiplex PCR, while TCRdb's copy carries only in-frame clones and drops some. The profile covers a few million clones, with 80% to 95% appearing a single time and 0.3% to 0.45% taken by the ten largest. A word on this clone: Its target is unknown.

Sequences were obtained from naive CD4+ T cells from PBMCs. Noted subset: CD45RA+ positively selected. This TCR was recovered from a man in his late teens or twenties in good health. Some clones in this sample may be carry-over from other donors' samples. The V gene is TRBV29-1, the J gene TRBJ2-7; D is possibly TRBD2 (5 bases). The CDR3 DNA sequence: TGCAGCGTTGAAGAGGGCGGGCATGGACAGTACTTC. Its translation is CSVEEGGHGQYF.